The T cell receptor beta chain under discussion was sequenced for a study of T cell repertoires in cytomegalovirus infection. For this clonotype: Its antigen is unidentified.

TCRdb redid the calling of the reads with MiXCR, one entry per CDR3 protein. Here the sample spans about 770,000 distinct CDR3 sequences, around 29% being singletons. Germline CDR1 MNHEY, CDR2 SMNVEV (reference sequence). The CDR3 covers 12 residues. Germline trimming cut 6 bases from V and 7 bases from J; bases unmatched to any gene: 4. The receptor's source is a human donor in good health (CMV status not recorded). Some clones in this sample may be carry-over from other donors' samples. The chain has TRBV27 and TRBJ2-5; TRBD2 matches at 8 bases. The specimen comprised cultured CD8+ T cells from PBMCs, sampled from culture after CMV antigen stimulation. The CDR3 nucleotides are TGTGCCAGCAGCACGGGGGGGGTGACCCAGTACTTC. This encodes CASSTGGVTQYF.